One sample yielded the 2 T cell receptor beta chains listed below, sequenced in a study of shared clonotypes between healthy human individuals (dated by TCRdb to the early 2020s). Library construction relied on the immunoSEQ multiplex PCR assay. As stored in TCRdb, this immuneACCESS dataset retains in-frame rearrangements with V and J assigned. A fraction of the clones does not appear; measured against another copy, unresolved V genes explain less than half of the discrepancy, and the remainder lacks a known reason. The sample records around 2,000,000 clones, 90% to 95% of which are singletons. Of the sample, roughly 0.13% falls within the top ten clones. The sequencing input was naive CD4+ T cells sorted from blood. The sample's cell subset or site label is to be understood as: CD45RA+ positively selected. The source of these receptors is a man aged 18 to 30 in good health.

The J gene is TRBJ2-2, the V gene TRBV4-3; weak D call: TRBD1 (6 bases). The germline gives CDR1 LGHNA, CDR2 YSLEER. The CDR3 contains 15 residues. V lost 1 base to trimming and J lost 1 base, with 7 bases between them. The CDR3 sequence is CASSQVDRNTGELFF. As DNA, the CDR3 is TGCGCCAGCAGCCAAGTGGACAGGAACACCGGGGAGCTGTTTTTT.

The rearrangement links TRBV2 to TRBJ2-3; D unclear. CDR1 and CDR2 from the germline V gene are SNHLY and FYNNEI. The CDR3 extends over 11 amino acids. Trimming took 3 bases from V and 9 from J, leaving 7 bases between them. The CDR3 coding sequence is TGTGCCAGCAGTGAGGACCTAACGCAGTATTTT. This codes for CASSEDLTQYF.